This entry concerns a single TCR beta chain. Generated by immunoSEQ multiplex PCR, the TCRdb table keeps only in-frame clones and is missing some. The sample includes 85,000 to 90,000 clones, about 91% of them seen just once. Trimming pared 4 bases from V and 5 bases from J, leaving 8 bases between. The CDR3 is 12 residues long. Germline CDR1 is SGHDN and CDR2 is FVKESK. The data were taken from a study of blood T cell repertoires in COVID-19. The sequencing sample was made of peripheral blood. The gene calls are TRBV14 and TRBJ1-2; D possibly corresponds to TRBD1 (6 bases). The clonotype was recovered from a human donor with active COVID-19. The donor label of this sample is uncertain. In DNA form, the CDR3 reads TGTGCCAGCAGCCGGACAGCTTATGGCTACACCTTC. Amino acids: CASSRTAYGYTF.